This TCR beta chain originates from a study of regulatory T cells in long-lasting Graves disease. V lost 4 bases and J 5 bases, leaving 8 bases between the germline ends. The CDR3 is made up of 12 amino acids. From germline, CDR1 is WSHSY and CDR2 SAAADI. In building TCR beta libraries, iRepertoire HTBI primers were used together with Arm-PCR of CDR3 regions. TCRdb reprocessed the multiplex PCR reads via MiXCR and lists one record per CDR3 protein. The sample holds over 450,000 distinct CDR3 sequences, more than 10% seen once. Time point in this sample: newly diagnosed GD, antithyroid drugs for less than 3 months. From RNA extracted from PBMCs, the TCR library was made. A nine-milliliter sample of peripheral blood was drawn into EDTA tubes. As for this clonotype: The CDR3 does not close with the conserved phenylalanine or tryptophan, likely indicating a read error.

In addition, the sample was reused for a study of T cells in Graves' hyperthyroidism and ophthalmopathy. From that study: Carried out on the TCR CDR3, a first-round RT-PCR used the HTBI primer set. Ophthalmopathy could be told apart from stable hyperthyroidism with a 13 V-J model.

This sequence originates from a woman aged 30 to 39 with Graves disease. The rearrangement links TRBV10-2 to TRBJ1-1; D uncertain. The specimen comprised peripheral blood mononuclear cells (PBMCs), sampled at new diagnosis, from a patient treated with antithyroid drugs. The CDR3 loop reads CASSVRGTEAFL. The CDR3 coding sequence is TGCGCCAGCAGTGTCAGAGGGACTGAAGCTTTCCTT.